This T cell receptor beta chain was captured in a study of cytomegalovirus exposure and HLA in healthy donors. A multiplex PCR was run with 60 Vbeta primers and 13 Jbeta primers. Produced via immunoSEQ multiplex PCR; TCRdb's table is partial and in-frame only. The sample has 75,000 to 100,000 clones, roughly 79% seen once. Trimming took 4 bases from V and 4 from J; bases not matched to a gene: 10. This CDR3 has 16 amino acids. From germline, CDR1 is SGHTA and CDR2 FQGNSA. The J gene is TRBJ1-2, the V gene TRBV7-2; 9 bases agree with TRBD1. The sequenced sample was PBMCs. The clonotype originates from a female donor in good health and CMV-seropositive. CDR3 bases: TGTGCCAGCAGCTACCGTCCCGGGACAGGGTCCTATGGCTACACCTTC. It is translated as CASSYRPGTGSYGYTF.